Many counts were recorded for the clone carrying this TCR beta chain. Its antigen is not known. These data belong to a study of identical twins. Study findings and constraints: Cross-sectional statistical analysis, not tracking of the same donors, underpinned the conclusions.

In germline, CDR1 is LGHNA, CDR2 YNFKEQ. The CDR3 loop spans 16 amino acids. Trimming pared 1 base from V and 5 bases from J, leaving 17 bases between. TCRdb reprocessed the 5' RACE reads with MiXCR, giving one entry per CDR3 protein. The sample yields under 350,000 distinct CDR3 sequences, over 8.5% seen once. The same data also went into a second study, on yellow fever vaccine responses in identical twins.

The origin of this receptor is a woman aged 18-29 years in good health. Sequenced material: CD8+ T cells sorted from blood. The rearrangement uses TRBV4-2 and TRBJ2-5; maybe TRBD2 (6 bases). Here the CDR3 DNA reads TGTGCCAGCAGCCAAGGTCGGGAGAGCCACGTGGAGACCCAGTACTTC. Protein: CASSQGRESHVETQYF.